Listed below are T cell receptor beta chains from one sample, sequenced in a study of blood T cell repertoires in COVID-19. Some clones are missing from TCRdb's copy, which holds only in-frame ones; the method was immunoSEQ multiplex PCR. The sample shows 130,000 to 150,000 clones, approximately 84% of them seen only once. Sequencing used peripheral blood. These receptors came from a human donor in a cohort sampled during active COVID-19. Each CDR3 is given with its conserved first and last residue. Fields, in order: J gene, V gene, clone size, D gene, CDR3 protein, CDR3 DNA. D genes are given only for firm matches. Clone size is shown for a subset of rows, as once, few, many or a class of expanded clone.

>TRBJ2-5|TRBV7-6|-|-
CASSDTGHFQETQYF
TGTGCCAGCAGCGACACGGGACATTTCCAAGAGACCCAGTACTTC
>TRBJ1-1|TRBV6-6|many|-
CASSYQLNTEAFF
TGTGCCAGCAGTTATCAGTTGAACACTGAAGCTTTCTTT
>TRBJ2-1|TRBV7-3|-|TRBD1
CASSLTSGGNEQFF
TGTGCCAGCAGCTTAACGTCAGGGGGCAATGAGCAGTTCTTC
>TRBJ2-2|TRBV14|-|TRBD2
CASSQALAGSTGELFF
TGTGCCAGCAGCCAGGCGTTAGCGGGGTCGACCGGGGAGCTGTTTTTT
>TRBJ2-6|TRBV5-5|-|TRBD1
CASSLRTGGALAGANVLTF
TGTGCCAGCAGCCTCAGGACAGGGGGCGCCTTAGCTGGGGCCAACGTCCTGACTTTC
>TRBJ2-7|TRBV29-1|few|TRBD1
CSVYPGTGGAEQYF
TGCAGCGTTTATCCCGGGACAGGGGGTGCCGAGCAGTACTTC
>TRBJ2-2|TRBV2|once|-
CASSESQLRSDTGELFF
TGTGCCAGCAGTGAATCACAGCTCCGATCGGACACCGGGGAGCTGTTTTTT
>TRBJ2-1|TRBV14|-|-
CASGRIGVAGNEQFF
TGTGCCAGCGGCCGTATCGGCGTAGCCGGCAATGAGCAGTTCTTC
>TRBJ2-7|TRBV28|-|-
CASSTLQGPYSYEQYF
TGTGCCAGCAGTACTCTACAGGGACCCTACTCCTACGAGCAGTACTTC
>TRBJ2-5|TRBV6-2/TRBV6-3|once|-
CASSWETSQETQYF
TGTGCCAGCAGTTGGGAGACCAGCCAAGAGACCCAGTACTTC
>TRBJ1-1|TRBV4-2|-|-
CASSQDGQPNTEAFF
TGTGCCAGCAGCCAAGACGGACAGCCGAACACTGAAGCTTTCTTT
>TRBJ1-5|TRBV5-1|-|-
CASSLDLSQNQPQHF
TGCGCCAGCAGCTTGGATTTGTCTCAGAATCAGCCCCAGCATTTT
>TRBJ1-5|TRBV6-6|-|TRBD1
CASSPGQGSSQPQHF
TGTGCCAGCAGCCCCGGACAGGGCTCTAGTCAGCCCCAGCATTTT
>TRBJ2-5|TRBV2|-|-
CASHYQETQYF
TGTGCCAGCCACTACCAAGAGACCCAGTACTTC
>TRBJ2-1|TRBV15|-|TRBD2
CATSRWLADIWSSYNEQFF
TGTGCCACCAGCAGATGGCTAGCGGACATATGGAGCTCCTACAATGAGCAGTTCTTC
>TRBJ1-2|TRBV7-3|-|-
CASSPTARADYGYTF
TGTGCCAGCAGCCCTACAGCCAGAGCCGATTATGGCTACACCTTC
>TRBJ2-2|TRBV7-8|-|-
CASSLSASAGGELFF
TGTGCCAGCAGCCTCTCCGCTAGCGCGGGCGGGGAGCTGTTTTTT
>TRBJ2-1|TRBV7-9|-|TRBD1
CASSYERDRGLNEQFF
TGTGCCAGCAGCTATGAACGGGACAGGGGGCTCAATGAGCAGTTCTTC
>TRBJ2-3|TRBV5-1|-|TRBD2
CASSSQLAGLSDTQYF
TGCGCCAGCAGTTCCCAACTAGCGGGGCTTTCAGATACGCAGTATTTT
>TRBJ2-5|TRBV11-2|-|-
CASSLDGQHQETQYF
TGTGCCAGCAGCTTAGACGGACAGCATCAAGAGACCCAGTACTTC
>TRBJ2-1|TRBV6-5|-|TRBD2
CASSYASGMSEQFF
TGTGCCAGCAGTTACGCTAGCGGGATGTCTGAGCAGTTCTTC
>TRBJ1-2|TRBV3-1/TRBV3-2|-|-
CASSQDEGAHYGYTF
TGTGCCAGCAGCCAAGATGAAGGGGCGCACTATGGCTACACCTTC
>TRBJ2-3|TRBV5-5|-|-
CASTIDYYTDTQYF
TGTGCCAGCACGATCGACTACTACACAGATACGCAGTATTTT
>TRBJ2-1|TRBV19|-|-
CASSILGLDRRAGEQFF
TGTGCCAGTAGTATATTGGGTTTGGACAGGAGGGCTGGTGAGCAGTTCTTC
>TRBJ2-1|TRBV5-1|-|TRBD2
CASSLTIVGGGAGEQFF
TGCGCCAGCAGCTTGACCATTGTTGGCGGGGGGGCTGGTGAGCAGTTCTTC
>TRBJ1-2|TRBV5-8|-|-
CASSFLRQDQGYTF
TGTGCCAGCAGCTTTCTGAGACAGGACCAGGGCTACACCTTC
>TRBJ1-6|TRBV2|-|-
CARSRREELSSYNSPLHF
TGTGCCAGATCGCGCAGGGAGGAATTAAGCTCCTATAATTCACCCCTCCACTTT
>TRBJ2-1|TRBV18|-|TRBD2
CASSPDREDEQFF
TGTGCCAGCTCTCCGGACCGGGAGGATGAGCAGTTCTTC
>TRBJ1-4|TRBV19|-|-
CASSINPRATNEKLFF
TGTGCCAGTAGTATAAATCCCAGGGCAACTAATGAAAAACTGTTTTTT
>TRBJ2-7|TRBV5-4|-|TRBD2
CASSRYGLAGLGEQYF
TGTGCCAGCAGCCGCTATGGACTAGCGGGTCTGGGGGAGCAGTACTTC
>TRBJ1-6|TRBV7-9|-|-
CASSRPSRGGNSPLHF
TGTGCCAGCAGCCGTCCCAGTAGGGGTGGGAATTCACCCCTCCACTTT
>TRBJ2-3|TRBV5-1|-|TRBD1
CASSSLGQESDTQYF
TGCGCCAGTAGCTCACTGGGACAGGAGTCAGATACGCAGTATTTT
>TRBJ1-3|TRBV6-6|-|-
CASSPQGNGNTIYF
TGTGCCAGCAGCCCGCAGGGGAACGGAAACACCATATATTTT
>TRBJ2-7|TRBV5-6|-|TRBD2
CASSSPPAGAYEQYF
TGTGCCAGCAGCTCCCCACCGGCGGGAGCCTACGAGCAGTACTTC
>TRBJ2-1|TRBV5-1|-|-
CASSLASYNEQFF
TGCGCCAGCAGCTTGGCCTCTTACAATGAGCAGTTCTTC
>TRBJ1-4|TRBV19|-|-
CASSIRGENEKLFF
TGTGCCAGTAGTATACGGGGGGAAAATGAAAAACTGTTTTTT
>TRBJ2-1|TRBV7-9|few|-
CASSLALLASSYNEQFF
TGTGCCAGCAGCTTAGCGCTGCTAGCGAGCTCCTACAATGAGCAGTTCTTC
>TRBJ2-3|TRBV6-5|-|TRBD1
CASSRTGVSDTQYF
TGTGCCAGCAGTCGGACAGGGGTATCCGATACGCAGTATTTT
>TRBJ2-1|TRBV5-5|-|TRBD1
CASSLDLGTGWNEQFF
TGTGCCAGCAGCTTGGATTTGGGGACAGGGTGGAATGAGCAGTTCTTC
>TRBJ2-2|TRBV7-8|-|-
CASSSTGLGTGELFF
TGTGCCAGCAGCTCGACAGGCCTAGGGACCGGGGAGCTGTTTTTT
>TRBJ2-7|TRBV28|-|TRBD1
CASRDQDRFYEQYF
TGTGCCAGCAGGGACCAGGACAGGTTCTACGAGCAGTACTTC
>TRBJ1-4|TRBV28|-|-
CASSFGTANEKLFF
TGTGCCAGCAGTTTCGGTACGGCTAATGAAAAACTGTTTTTT
>TRBJ2-5|TRBV3-1/TRBV3-2|-|-
CASSQDFETQYF
TGTGCCAGCAGCCAAGACTTCGAGACCCAGTACTTC
>TRBJ1-2|TRBV5-6|-|-
CASSLYRDHGYTF
TGTGCCAGCAGCTTGTACAGGGACCATGGCTACACCTTC
>TRBJ2-2|TRBV29-1|-|TRBD1
CSVDRGSGELFF
TGCAGCGTTGACAGGGGGTCCGGGGAGCTGTTTTTT
>TRBJ1-2|TRBV27|-|TRBD1
CASSPRERQGVANYGYTF
TGTGCCAGCAGTCCCCGGGAGAGACAGGGGGTGGCTAACTATGGCTACACCTTC
>TRBJ1-6|TRBV5-6|-|-
CASSLASFGYNSPLHF
TGTGCCAGCAGCTTGGCCTCTTTCGGGTATAATTCACCCCTCCACTTT
>TRBJ1-2|TRBV28|-|-
CASSFNSVRGDIHGYTF
TGTGCCAGCAGTTTTAACTCGGTCCGGGGGGACATTCACGGCTACACCTTC
>TRBJ2-3|TRBV11-2|-|TRBD2
CASSLNPGLAGGPRDTQYF
TGTGCCAGCAGCTTAAACCCGGGACTAGCGGGGGGGCCGAGAGATACGCAGTATTTT
>TRBJ2-5|TRBV19|-|TRBD2
CASSKRLAGLETQYF
TGTGCCAGTAGTAAACGACTAGCGGGGTTAGAGACCCAGTACTTC
>TRBJ2-4|TRBV19|-|TRBD2
CASSIRGGLAAGDIQYF
TGTGCCAGTAGTATCAGAGGGGGACTAGCGGCGGGGGACATTCAGTACTTC
>TRBJ1-2|TRBV28|-|TRBD1
CASRDRENYGYTF
TGTGCCAGCAGAGACAGGGAGAACTATGGCTACACCTTC
>TRBJ1-1|TRBV18|-|-
CASSPTGTEAFF
TGTGCCAGCTCACCCACGGGGACTGAAGCTTTCTTT